This T cell receptor (beta chain) was found in a study of CXCR3-negative and CXCR3-positive naive CD8 T cells (dated by TCRdb to the late 2010s). Study-level background: Approximately 140 million TRB reads were obtained in total, roughly 1.5 +/- 0.3 million reads per library. Naive subsets from about 5 donors and memory cells from 3 donors were included in the TRBV-TRBJ cluster analysis. The diversity and physicochemical repertoire analyses included eleven to twelve donors pooled from two independent experiments.

Here is what the overall study found, with its caveats: Freshly isolated PBMCs were used for most assays because CXCR3 expression partially decreased after cryopreservation. Both naive subsets had comparably high repertoire diversity, while memory CD8+ T cells had much lower repertoire diversity. Within the same donor, TRBV-TRBJ usage looked similar between naive CXCR3-negative and CXCR3-positive cells, but memory cells had distinct patterns. Compared with CXCR3-negative naive cells, CXCR3-positive naive cells had TRB CDR3s with higher hydrophobicity (lower Kidera factor 4), lower energy, and higher strength and volume indices. Because surface CD5, which has been linked to self-reactivity in mice, was comparable between naive subsets, TCR interaction strength was also inferred from TRB CDR3 physicochemical properties.

TCRdb lists the instrument as NextSeq 550. The Human TCR Profiling Kit (MiLaboratory) was used to prepare UMI-labeled 5' RACE TRB cDNA libraries. The full amount of extracted RNA was used for cDNA synthesis, and the full amount of resulting cDNA was used for PCR amplification. Libraries were prepared in parallel with an identical number of PCR cycles. The paper's data handling went like this. With a minimum of two reads required per UMI, MIGEC and MiXCR pulled out about 50,000 +/- 10,000 unique UMI-labeled TRB cDNA molecules from each library. Each library averaged 40,000 +/- 10,000 functional in-frame TRB CDR3 nucleotide clonotypes without stop codons. After each sample was downsampled to 5000 UMI-labeled TRB molecules, VDJtools was used to calculate diversity metrics such as normalized Shannon-Wiener and Chao1. VDJtools computed clonotype-size-weighted physicochemical properties of the central five CDR3 residues: interaction energy, strength, volume and Kidera factor 4. TCRdb reprocessed the reads and provides one entry for every CDR3 protein sequence; no DNA is given. These V and J calls are TCRdb output, not the study's own analysis. The sample's own table lists roughly 89,000 distinct CDR3 sequences. The leading ten clones occupy about 1% of the sample.

The CDR3 contains 20 residues, cysteine and phenylalanine counted. Nucleotide data are not available. In the case of this clonotype: No cognate antigen has been identified for it.

For every CD8+ T cell subset, approximately 300,000 cells were flow-sorted straight into RLT lysis buffer, and each subset was sorted in triplicate. Naive CD8+ T cells were defined stringently as CD45RO-CCR7+CD27+CD95- to exclude memory contaminants. Standard density gradient centrifugation was used to isolate peripheral blood mononuclear cells from buffy coats. Naive CXCR3-negative and CXCR3-positive CD8+ T cells were flow-sorted on a FACSAria III. Total RNA was extracted from sorted cells using an RNeasy Mini Kit. Sequenced material: naive CXCR3- CD8+ T cells from blood. Explained via the paper, the cell subset or site label denotes: CD45RO-CCR7+CD27+CD95- naive CD8+ T cells lacking CXCR3 (TNR3-). Recombination linked TRBV12-3 or TRBV12-4 to TRBJ2-6; TCRdb calls TRBD2, which cannot be checked without DNA. The source of this sequence is a human donor in good health. Some clones in this sample may be carry-over from other donors' samples. The CDR3 protein is CASSFLPGRRSTSGANVLTF.